This T cell receptor beta chain was profiled in a study of tissue T cells after allogeneic stem cell transplantation. Stated time point: mouse harvest day 7 after allogeneic transplant. Each mouse received 10^7 T-cell-depleted marrow cells plus 10^6 splenic CD5+ T cells by tail vein. Study findings and constraints: Motif-based clustering found tissue-specific repertoire signatures shared across patients, though few clones were shared. Anatomically similar tissues had similar TCR repertoires within each patient. In patients and mice, blood and spleen missed much of tissue repertoire.

About this clone: Its matching antigen is unknown. Gene names follow the mouse nomenclature. The read is 1 residue too short to cover the CDR3 end, so that end is filled in from the germline J gene.

The CDR3 runs to 13 residues. Germline CDR1 is SGHLS and CDR2 is HYDKME. Trimming at V came to 1 base and at J to 5 bases, leaving 3 bases not matched to a gene. Produced via immunoSEQ multiplex PCR; TCRdb's table is partial and in-frame only. Among roughly 10,000 clones listed, less than 45% were seen once. The source of this sequence is a female BALB/c mouse given C57BL/6 T cells with graft-versus-host disease after an allogeneic hematopoietic cell transplant. Sequenced: skin. The chain recombines TRBV12-2 with TRBJ1-1, with 7 positions matching TRBD1. The CDR3 bases that were read are TGTGCCAGCTCTCTGAGGGGGCAGACAGAAGTCTTC. As protein: CASSLRGQTEVF. The whole CDR3 sequence is CASSLRGQTEVFF.